This T cell receptor beta chain was sequenced for a study of T-cell memory formation after mild COVID-19. Findings and caveats of the study: Pre-infection memory contained some responding clones, which suggested that cross-reactive memory had joined.

The CDR3 is 14 amino acids. V lost 6 bases and J lost 3, with 14 bases in between. Germline CDR1 and CDR2: SEHNR and FQNEAQ (reference sequence). This clonotype was recorded a few times. Its specificity is not known. MiXCR, applied by TCRdb to the 5' RACE reads, yields one record per CDR3 protein. The profile shows approximately 400,000 distinct CDR3 sequences, 20% to 30% of them singletons. Sequenced input: PBMCs or a T cell subset sorted from them (not recorded which). The chain joins TRBV7-9 to TRBJ1-1; D is unresolved. The origin of this receptor is an adult woman who had mild COVID-19 (a few samples of this study predate the infection). Cell type and time point are not known. DNA for the CDR3: TGTGCCAGCAGGCCGGTCATTCTGGACACTGAAGCTTTCTTT. Protein: CASRPVILDTEAFF. Full variable domain (rest looked up from reference TRBV7-9 and TRBJ1-1): DTGVSQNPRHKITKRGQNVTFRCDPISEHNRLYWYRQTLGQGPEFLTYFQNEAQLEKSRLLSDRFSAERPKGSFSTLEIQRTEQGDSAMYLCASRPVILDTEAFFGQGTRLTVV.